The 15 T cell receptor beta chains below all came from one sample that was sequenced in a study of cytomegalovirus exposure and HLA in healthy donors. PCR amplification relied on 60 Vbeta primers (plus 13 Jbeta primers). The repertoire was sequenced with immunoSEQ multiplex PCR; TCRdb's copy has only in-frame clones and lacks some. The table includes 130,000 or so clones, over 75% detected once. The sequencing sample was made of PBMCs. Receptor source: a man in his forties or fifties in good health and CMV-seronegative.

The V and J genes are TRBV2 and TRBJ1-2; D is possibly TRBD1 (6 bases). Germline loops: CDR1 SNHLY, CDR2 FYNNEI. Trimming took 8 bases from V and 2 from J, leaving 18 bases between them. The CDR3 is made up of 15 amino acids. The DNA of the CDR3 is TGTGCCAGCCTTCCCTGGGGGCAGGGAAACTATGGCTACACCTTC. Its translation: CASLPWGQGNYGYTF.

The V call is TRBV11-2, the J call TRBJ1-2; D ambiguous. The germline V gene encodes CDR1 SGHAT and CDR2 FQNNGV. This CDR3 is 13 amino acids long. Deletions cut 3 bases from V and 5 bases from J, with 10 bases between. This CDR3 reads CASSFRAGYGYTF. The CDR3, as DNA: TGTGCCAGCAGCTTCAGAGCGGGGTATGGCTACACCTTC.

The chain employs TRBV7-6 and TRBJ1-1; the match to TRBD1 covers 10 bases. The V and J ends lost 5 bases and 11 bases, in that order; junction bases with no gene match: 5. This CDR3 has 12 residues. Germline V gives CDR1 SGHVS, CDR2 FNYEAQ. DNA for the CDR3: TGTGCCAGCAGCCCAGGGACAGGGGTCGCTTTCTTT. The encoded protein is CASSPGTGVAFF. Complete variable domain (other parts from reference TRBV7-6 and TRBJ1-1): GAGVSQSPRYKVTKRGQDVALRCDPISGHVSLYWYRQALGQGPEFLTYFNYEAQQDKSGLPNDRFSAERPEGSISTLTIQRTEQRDSAMYRCASSPGTGVAFFGQGTRLTVV.

V is TRBV5-4 and J is TRBJ2-1, with 7 positions matching TRBD2. Per germline, CDR1 SGHNT and CDR2 YYREEE (reference sequence). V lost 2 bases to trimming and J lost 3 bases; unmatched junction nucleotides: 2. The CDR3 has 14 residues. CDR3 nucleotide sequence: TGTGCCAGCAGCTTACCGGGAGGCTACAATGAGCAGTTCTTC. Its translation is CASSLPGGYNEQFF.

The V call is TRBV28, the J call TRBJ1-2, with 7 bases lining up with TRBD1. The length of the CDR3 is 12 residues. V was pared by 9 bases and J by 4 bases, with 5 bases of the junction left unmatched. Germline CDR1 reads MDHEN; CDR2 reads SYDVKM. The CDR3 sequence is CASLGQTYGYTF. In DNA form, the CDR3 reads TGTGCCAGTCTGGGACAGACCTATGGCTACACCTTC.

The chain employs TRBV10-3 and TRBJ2-5; a weak D match, TRBD1 (6 bases). The germline V and J ends were trimmed by 10 bases and 2 bases, with 14 bases remaining between them. The CDR3 sequence is 13 residues long. Germline V CDR1 and CDR2: ENHRY, SYGVKD. CDR3 bases: TGTGCCACATCGTACAGGGAGCAAGAGACCCAGTACTTC. It yields the protein CATSYREQETQYF.

In this sample, this clone turned up a few times. The chain recombines TRBV5-4 with TRBJ2-5; D unclear. The germline V gene has CDR1 SGHNT and CDR2 YYREEE (reference sequence). The V end was cut by 3 bases, the J end by 5 bases, with 14 bases between. This CDR3 has 14 amino acids. The CDR3 is CASSSHGLRETQYF. In DNA form, the CDR3 reads TGTGCCAGCAGCTCGCACGGGTTAAGGGAGACCCAGTACTTC.

The J gene is TRBJ2-5, the V gene TRBV9; 8 bases line up with TRBD1. Germline CDR1 reads SGDLS; CDR2 reads YYNGEE. The trim removed 6 bases at V and 5 bases at J, leaving 9 bases unmatched. This CDR3 is 14 amino acids long. The DNA of the CDR3 is TGTGCCAGCAATAGGCAGGGGGCTGAGGAGACCCAGTACTTC. The encoded protein is CASNRQGAEETQYF. Using reference TRBV9 and TRBJ2-5 for the parts outside the CDR3, the full variable domain is DSGVTQTPKHLITATGQRVTLRCSPRSGDLSVYWYQQSLDQGLQFLIQYYNGEERAKGNILERFSAQQFPDLHSELNLSSLELGDSALYFCASNRQGAEETQYFGPGTRLLVL.

V gene TRBV29-1 combines with J gene TRBJ2-1; a possible D gene is TRBD2 (6 bases). The CDR3 runs to 12 residues. V lost 7 bases and J lost 4, with 11 bases in between. CDR1 and CDR2 (germline): SQVTM, ANQGSEA. This chain's CDR3 is CSGGLQYNEQFF. DNA of the CDR3: TGCAGCGGGGGACTGCAATACAATGAGCAGTTCTTC.

This chain uses TRBV29-1 with TRBJ2-5; possible D gene TRBD1, 5 bases. Germline CDR1 reads SQVTM; CDR2 reads ANQGSEA. V lost 4 bases, J lost 5 bases, and 17 bases lay in between. The CDR3 contains 14 residues. CDR3 DNA sequence: TGCAGCGTTGTGAGTTCAGGGTATAGGGAGACCCAGTACTTC. It codes for CSVVSSGYRETQYF.

The V gene is TRBV7-9, the J gene TRBJ2-1, with D tentatively TRBD2 (5 bases). V dropped 6 bases and J dropped 6 bases, with 21 bases sitting between them. Germline V gene lookup returns CDR1 SEHNR and CDR2 FQNEAQ (reference sequence). The CDR3 totals 16 residues. The CDR3 loop reads CASSPPVDGISNEQFF. Here the CDR3 DNA reads TGTGCCAGCAGTCCGCCCGTGGACGGGATTTCCAATGAGCAGTTCTTC.

This rearrangement joins TRBV5-1 to TRBJ2-5, with TRBD1 matching 8 bases. V lost 4 bases and J lost 5; bases outside the gene matches: 4. Germline V gene data show CDR1 as SGHRS and CDR2 as YFSETQ. This CDR3 region has 13 residues. The CDR3 sequence: CASSPDRVETQYF. For the CDR3, the DNA is TGCGCCAGCAGCCCGGACAGGGTGGAGACCCAGTACTTC.

V gene TRBV7-2 combines with J gene TRBJ2-3, with 16 bases lining up with TRBD2. J gave up 2 bases and V 5 bases, and 7 bases lay outside the gene matches. In germline, CDR1 is SGHTA, CDR2 FQGNSA. The CDR3 loop spans 18 amino acids. DNA for the CDR3: TGTGCCAGCAGCCTCGGGACTAGCGGGAGGGCCTTCACAGATACGCAGTATTTT. Encoded protein: CASSLGTSGRAFTDTQYF.

The chain recombines TRBV6-1 with TRBJ1-5; 11 bases match TRBD1. Trimming removed 6 bases from V and 15 bases from J; junction bases left unmatched: 13. In germline, CDR1 is MNHNS, CDR2 SASEGT. The CDR3 contains 14 residues. The CDR3 nucleotides read TGTGCCAGCAGCGCGGGACAGGGGGTCCCAAGGACGCATTTT. Translation: CASSAGQGVPRTHF.

The chain couples TRBV28 to TRBJ1-2; the D gene is possibly TRBD1 (6 bases). The CDR3 totals 13 residues. Trimming took 7 bases from V and 0 from J, leaving 9 bases between them. Germline loops: CDR1 MDHEN, CDR2 SYDVKM. The CDR3 spells CASTTGPNYGYTF. CDR3 sequence (DNA): TGTGCCAGCACCACAGGGCCTAACTATGGCTACACCTTC.